Listed below are T cell receptor beta chains from one sample, sequenced in a study of blood T cell repertoires in COVID-19. TCRdb keeps only in-frame clones here, not all; method: immunoSEQ multiplex PCR. The profile shows roughly 200,000 clones, 84% of them singletons. The sample taken for sequencing was peripheral blood. The origin of the receptors is a woman in her 70s with active or convalescent COVID-19. The CDR3 runs from the conserved cysteine through the conserved F or W. D genes are given only for firm matches. Clone sizes are given selectively: once, few, many, or a class where the clone is expanded.

V gene	J gene	D gene	CDR3 length	clone size	CDR3 DNA	CDR3 protein
TRBV6-1	TRBJ1-2	-	13	many	TGTGCCAGCAGTGAACGGCAGGACTATGGCTACACCTTC	CASSERQDYGYTF
TRBV6-5	TRBJ2-1	-	14	-	TGTGCCAGCAGTTCTCGTACACCGTATATTGAGCAGTTCTTC	CASSSRTPYIEQFF
TRBV12-3/TRBV12-4	TRBJ1-1	TRBD1	11	few	TGTGCCAGCAGGCAGCAGGGGGTAGCTTTCTTT	CASRQQGVAFF
TRBV19	TRBJ1-4	-	17	-	TGTGCCAGTAGTATAGCTAGACAGCGTCTAACTAATGAAAAACTGTTTTTT	CASSIARQRLTNEKLFF
TRBV25-1	TRBJ2-3	TRBD2	16	-	TGTGCCAGCAGTGACCCGGGACTAGCGGGAGGAGATACGCAGTATTTT	CASSDPGLAGGDTQYF
TRBV5-6	TRBJ2-7	TRBD1	14	-	TGTGCCAGCAGCTTCGGGACAGGGGCTGGCGAGCAGTACTTC	CASSFGTGAGEQYF
TRBV4-1	TRBJ2-7	-	14	-	TGCGCCAGCAGCCAAGGGAGGGGAGGTTACGAGCAGTACTTC	CASSQGRGGYEQYF
TRBV27	TRBJ2-4	-	15	-	TGTGCCAGCAGTTCCACAGAAAAAGCCAAAAACATTCAGTACTTC	CASSSTEKAKNIQYF
TRBV27	TRBJ2-2	TRBD2	16	once	TGTGCCAGCAGTTTAACTAGCGGAGGCCTTACCGGGGAGCTGTTTTTT	CASSLTSGGLTGELFF
TRBV6-6	TRBJ1-1	-	13	once	TGTGCCAGCAGTTATGGGACTTTTGCGGAAGCTTTCTTT	CASSYGTFAEAFF
TRBV5-1	TRBJ1-6	-	16	-	TGCGCCAGCAGCCGGTCGGGCGGGCGCCCTAAATCACCCCTCCACTTT	CASSRSGGRPKSPLHF
TRBV4-1	TRBJ1-6	TRBD1	13	-	TGCGCCAGCAGCCAAGGACAGGGTTTGGCCCTCCACTTT	CASSQGQGLALHF
TRBV28	TRBJ1-4	-	16	-	TGTGCCAGCAGTCGAAGGAGGGGGGGGACTAATGAAAAACTGTTTTTT	CASSRRRGGTNEKLFF
TRBV5-6	TRBJ2-7	-	12	-	TGTGCCAGCAGCGGAGGACGTTTCGAGCAGTACTTC	CASSGGRFEQYF
TRBV5-4	TRBJ1-2	-	17	-	TGTGCCAGCAGCTTGGCCCGGGGGGGGCGAAGTTTAGTTGGCTACACCTTC	CASSLARGGRSLVGYTF
TRBV9	TRBJ2-1	-	16	-	TGTGCCAGCAGCGTAGCTGGGGTCAGGACTTACAATGAGCAGTTCTTC	CASSVAGVRTYNEQFF
TRBV19	TRBJ2-3	TRBD2	15	-	TGTGCCAGTAGTATACGGGGGGTGGGGACAGATACGCAGTATTTT	CASSIRGVGTDTQYF
TRBV30	TRBJ2-1	-	17	-	TGTGCCTGGAGTAAGATCAGGGGAGTCCGCTCCTACAATGAGCAGTTCTTC	CAWSKIRGVRSYNEQFF
TRBV9	TRBJ2-7	TRBD2	14	-	TGTGCCAGCAGCGTCGCGGGAGCACCCTACGAGCAGTACTTC	CASSVAGAPYEQYF
TRBV6-5	TRBJ1-2	TRBD1	15	-	TGTGCCAGCAGTTACGGAACAGGGGGCAGGGATGGCTACACCTTC	CASSYGTGGRDGYTF
TRBV28	TRBJ1-5	-	15	once	TGTGCCAGCAGTTGGGCCTACAATAGCAATCAGCCCCAGCATTTT	CASSWAYNSNQPQHF
TRBV5-1	TRBJ1-2	-	14	-	TGCGCCAGCAGCTTGGAAGGGGACTTCAATGGCTACACCTTC	CASSLEGDFNGYTF
TRBV5-1	TRBJ1-2	TRBD1	14	-	TGCGCCAGCAGCTTGGCAGGGGGCGTCTATGGCTACACCTTC	CASSLAGGVYGYTF
TRBV18	TRBJ2-2	TRBD1	18	-	TGTGCCAGCTCACCCCCCCAGGGCGGCAGGGGGAGCACCGGGGAGCTGTTTTTT	CASSPPQGGRGSTGELFF
TRBV6-5	TRBJ1-5	-	13	-	TGTGCCAGCAGTTACGGGAGGACGCAGCCCCAGCATTTT	CASSYGRTQPQHF
TRBV14	TRBJ2-3	TRBD1	16	-	TGTGCCAGCAGCCCACCGGGACAGGGGTTGTCAGATACGCAGTATTTT	CASSPPGQGLSDTQYF
TRBV9	TRBJ1-6	-	15	-	TGTGCCAGCAGCGCCCGGGGGGGTTATAATTCACCCCTCCACTTT	CASSARGGYNSPLHF
TRBV19	TRBJ1-5	-	14	-	TGTGCCAGTAGGCGGGATCGGGGCAATCAGCCCCAGCATTTT	CASRRDRGNQPQHF
TRBV2	TRBJ1-4	-	14	-	TGTGCCAGCAAACCCGGGTTACCTAATGAAAAACTGTTTTTT	CASKPGLPNEKLFF
TRBV5-1	TRBJ2-3	-	16	-	TGCGCCAGCAGCTTGTCGGGTGGGTTAGGCACAGATACGCAGTATTTT	CASSLSGGLGTDTQYF
TRBV28	TRBJ1-6	-	18	-	TGTGCCAGCAGTTTAAACCCCGGCTTTGCCGAGTGGGTAGGGGATTCCCACTTT	CASSLNPGFAEWVGDSHF
TRBV14	TRBJ2-7	TRBD1	20	-	TGTGCCAGCAGCCAAGGACCGACTCATTGGACAGGGGCGGTAATCTACGAGCAGTACTTC	CASSQGPTHWTGAVIYEQYF
TRBV5-5	TRBJ2-3	TRBD2	16	-	TGTGCCAGCAGCTTGGGACCTAGCGGCTTCACAGATACGCAGTATTTT	CASSLGPSGFTDTQYF
TRBV27	TRBJ2-7	-	15	-	TGTGCCAGCAGTTTACGGGGGGCCCAAACCTACGAGCAGTACTTC	CASSLRGAQTYEQYF
TRBV5-4	TRBJ1-1	TRBD1	14	-	TGTGCCAGCAGCAGAATGACAGGGCCCACTGAAGCTTTCTTT	CASSRMTGPTEAFF
TRBV3-1/TRBV3-2	TRBJ1-1	-	12	-	TGTGCCAGCCGGCGGGCGAACACTGAAGCTTTCTTT	CASRRANTEAFF
TRBV12-5	TRBJ2-1	TRBD2	15	-	TGTGCTAGTGGTTTGGGGACTAGCTCCTACAATGAGCAGTTCTTC	CASGLGTSSYNEQFF
TRBV6-5	TRBJ1-2	-	15	-	TGTGCCAGCAGTCGCGGGGGGAGGAATAACTATGGCTACACCTTC	CASSRGGRNNYGYTF
TRBV7-3	TRBJ2-1	TRBD1	13	-	TGTGCCAGCAGCTTTCAGGGGGCGAGAGAGCAGTTCTTC	CASSFQGAREQFF
TRBV6-5	TRBJ1-6	-	15	-	TGTGCCAGCAGTTCTCACAGTCCCTATAATTCACCCCTCCACTTT	CASSSHSPYNSPLHF
TRBV19	TRBJ1-5	-	12	-	TGTGCCACCACAGGGTTCGGTCAGCCCCAGCATTTT	CATTGFGQPQHF